This TCR beta chain was obtained from a study of blood T cell repertoires in COVID-19. Study summary: Acute and convalescent COVID-19 specimens originated in the United States, Italy and Spain. PBMCs, B-cell-depleted T cells, or T cells were the source of the cDNA or gDNA that made up the material.

Source study methods: Estimated nucleated cell counts came from reference gene primer amplification. This table comes from immunoSEQ multiplex PCR, and its TCRdb copy is limited to in-frame clones, with some not included. The D gene and trimming were derived from the DNA, and the V and J assignments and clone size from that table. The table lists over 450,000 clones, 80% to 90% of them singletons. Seattle researchers signed up patients amid active infection and tracked them longitudinally. CDR1 and CDR2 from the germline V gene are SGDLS and YYNGEE. The CDR3 sequence is 14 residues long. J was trimmed by 3 bases and V by 2 bases; bases with no gene match: 4.

The TCR sequence derives from a man younger than 35 with COVID-19, enrolled during active disease. The chain combines TRBV9 with TRBJ2-7, with 8 bases fitting TRBD2. Sequencing used peripheral blood. The CDR3 here is CASSVLAGSYEQYF. Written as DNA, the CDR3 is TGTGCCAGCAGCGTTTTAGCGGGAAGCTACGAGCAGTACTTC. Based on the CDR3 plus reference TRBV9 and TRBJ2-7, the full variable domain is DSGVTQTPKHLITATGQRVTLRCSPRSGDLSVYWYQQSLDQGLQFLIQYYNGEERAKGNILERFSAQQFPDLHSELNLSSLELGDSALYFCASSVLAGSYEQYFGPGTRLTVT.